The sequence of this T cell receptor (beta chain) was determined in a study of blood T cell repertoires in COVID-19. Germline V gene data show CDR1 as LGHNT and CDR2 as FRNRAP. This CDR3 region has 15 residues. V lost 4 bases to trimming and J lost 6 bases; unmatched junction nucleotides: 8. Using immunoSEQ multiplex PCR, the repertoire was profiled, and TCRdb retains in-frame clones only, with some absent. Of hundreds of thousands of clones in the sample, roughly 90% are singletons; the top ten hold less than 4.5%. The clonotype comes from a woman under 40 with acute COVID-19. This rearrangement joins TRBV12-5 to TRBJ1-2, with 10 bases lining up with TRBD1. Sequenced material: PBMCs or T cells enriched from blood (not recorded which). The CDR3 here is CASGYWGQGQNGYTF. The CDR3 DNA is TGTGCTAGTGGTTATTGGGGACAGGGGCAGAATGGCTACACCTTC.